Listed below are T cell receptor beta chains from one sample, sequenced in a study of blood T cell repertoires in COVID-19. Data came from immunoSEQ multiplex PCR; TCRdb stores just in-frame clones and leaves some out. The table shows some 150,000 clones, with about 83% occurring only once. The sequenced sample was peripheral blood. Receptor source: a woman of 80 years or more with acute or convalescent COVID-19. CDR3s include the opening cysteine and the closing phenylalanine or tryptophan. Fields, in order: V gene, J gene, CDR3 protein.

TRBV12-5	TRBJ2-2	CASGDARTVNTGELFF
TRBV15	TRBJ1-2	CATSRDSGQYGYTF
TRBV11-2	TRBJ2-1	CASSLGVGAYNEQFF
TRBV24-1	TRBJ2-1	CATSDPRLAGKFF
TRBV11-3	TRBJ1-5	CASSCRQFRDQPQHF
TRBV5-1	TRBJ2-7	CASSLELRDSYEQYF
TRBV6-5	TRBJ1-6	CASRGWGQGNSPLHF
TRBV10-3	TRBJ1-1	CATAGQYSEAFF
TRBV14	TRBJ2-2	CASSQDSWEGRTGELFF
TRBV5-8	TRBJ2-1	CASQEVAGGPYNEQFF
TRBV6-5	TRBJ1-2	CASSPTPNYGYTF